This TCR beta chain appears in the sequencing data of a study of T cell responses to AZD1222 COVID-19 vaccine. The CDR3 extends over 16 amino acids. J was trimmed by 3 bases and V by 1 base; bases with no gene match: 1. Germline lookup yields CDR1 SGHNT and CDR2 YYREEE (reference sequence). Produced via immunoSEQ multiplex PCR; TCRdb's table is partial and in-frame only. The sample yields 150,000 or so clones, around nine tenths seen once. The V call is TRBV5-4, the J call TRBJ2-3; 14 nucleotides align to TRBD2. The sample here was peripheral blood, taken on day 0 of MenACWY control vaccination. The receptor comes from an adult in good health. CDR3 DNA: TGTGCCAGCAGCTTGCGACTAGCGGGGGGGACAGATACGCAGTATTTT. It yields the protein CASSLRLAGGTDTQYF.